This TCR beta chain was captured in a study of T-cell memory formation after mild COVID-19. As for the study in general: Each donor largely had its own TCR clusters.

The table lists this clonotype with a few counts. V was trimmed by 0 bases and J by 4 bases, leaving 13 bases between them. Germline V CDR1 and CDR2: LGHNA, YNFKEQ. The CDR3 extends over 16 amino acids. From the 5' RACE reads, TCRdb called clonotypes with MiXCR, one entry per CDR3 protein. The sample includes roughly 400,000 distinct CDR3 sequences, approximately 25% seen only once; the top ten take roughly 8.7%. The receptor was derived from an adult woman who had mild COVID-19 (a few samples of this study predate the infection). Cell type and time point are not known. Sequenced input: PBMCs or a T cell subset sorted from them (not recorded which). The chain carries TRBV4-2 and TRBJ1-5; TRBD1 is a possible D gene (6 bases). The CDR3 reads CASSQEVQGLNQPQHF. Here the CDR3 DNA reads TGTGCCAGCAGCCAAGAAGTTCAGGGGTTGAATCAGCCCCAGCATTTT.